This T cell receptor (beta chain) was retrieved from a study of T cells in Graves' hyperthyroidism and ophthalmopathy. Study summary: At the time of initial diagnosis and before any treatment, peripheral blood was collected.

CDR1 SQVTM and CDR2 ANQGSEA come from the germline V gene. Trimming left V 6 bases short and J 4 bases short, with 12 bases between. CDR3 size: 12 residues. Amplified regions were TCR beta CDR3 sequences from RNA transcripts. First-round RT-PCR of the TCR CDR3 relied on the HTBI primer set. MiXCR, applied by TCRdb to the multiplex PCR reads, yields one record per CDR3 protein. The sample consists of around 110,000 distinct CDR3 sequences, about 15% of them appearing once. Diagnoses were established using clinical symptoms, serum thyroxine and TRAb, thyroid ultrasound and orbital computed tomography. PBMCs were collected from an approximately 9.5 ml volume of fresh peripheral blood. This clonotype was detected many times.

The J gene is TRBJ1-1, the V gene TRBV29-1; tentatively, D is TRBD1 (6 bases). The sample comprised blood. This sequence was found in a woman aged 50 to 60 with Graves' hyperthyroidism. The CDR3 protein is CSVGRGGTEAFF. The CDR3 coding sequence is TGCAGCGTCGGCAGGGGTGGCACTGAAGCTTTCTTT.